The 14 T cell receptor beta chains below were found in one sample sequenced in a study of blood T cell repertoires in COVID-19. Method: immunoSEQ multiplex PCR; TCRdb's copy keeps in-frame clones and lacks some. The top ten clones hold less than 7% of a sample with some 50,000 clones, 80% to 90% of them seen once. The source material was peripheral blood. These receptors were taken from a woman at least 80 years old with acute or convalescent COVID-19.

The rearrangement uses TRBV19 and TRBJ1-5; 10 bases align to TRBD1. CDR3 size: 18 residues. Looked up from germline, CDR1 is LNHDA and CDR2 is SQIVND (reference sequence). The V and J ends lost 6 bases and 0 bases, in that order; junction bases with no gene match: 11. CDR3 in amino acids: CASRAPGQGHHSNQPQHF. The CDR3, as DNA: TGTGCCAGTAGAGCTCCGGGACAGGGGCACCATAGCAATCAGCCCCAGCATTTT.

This chain joins TRBV5-1 and TRBJ2-3; D unclear. Trimming took off 0 bases at V and 3 bases at J, with 8 bases between the two ends. The CDR3 sequence is 14 residues long. Germline V gene lookup returns CDR1 SGHRS and CDR2 YFSETQ. The CDR3: CASSLGSATDTQYF. The CDR3 nucleotides are TGCGCCAGCAGCTTGGGGTCCGCGACAGATACGCAGTATTTT.

V and J are TRBV12-5 and TRBJ2-1; D is possibly TRBD2 (5 bases). The V and J ends lost 0 bases and 12 bases respectively, with 15 bases between them. The CDR3 is made up of 14 amino acids. Per germline, CDR1 LGHNT and CDR2 FRNRAP. CDR3 region: CASGLVGGGVGQFF. CDR3 bases: TGTGCTAGTGGTTTGGTAGGAGGAGGAGTGGGGCAGTTCTTC.

This clone appeared a single time. This chain uses TRBV2 with TRBJ1-2; D perhaps matches TRBD1 (5 bases). The CDR3 has 13 amino acids. The germline V gene has CDR1 SNHLY and CDR2 FYNNEI. V was pared by 9 bases and J by 6 bases, with 17 bases between. This chain's CDR3 is CARRTGEVDGYTF. The CDR3 nucleotides read TGTGCCAGACGCACGGGGGAAGTAGATGGCTACACCTTC.

The DNA of the CDR3 is TGCGCCAGCAGCACCGCCAGGGGTGTGGATAATTCACCCCTCCACTTT. Encoded protein: CASSTARGVDNSPLHF. J is TRBJ1-6 and V is TRBV5-1; TRBD1 is a possible D gene (6 bases). Germline loops: CDR1 SGHRS, CDR2 YFSETQ. The CDR3 covers 16 residues. V was trimmed by 4 bases and J by 5 bases, leaving 16 bases between them.

For the CDR3, the DNA is TGCAGCGTGGATACTAGCGGGGGGGCAAATGAGCAGTTCTTC. Its protein is CSVDTSGGANEQFF. This rearrangement joins TRBV29-1 to TRBJ2-1; TRBD2 matches 13 bases. J gave up 7 bases and V 6 bases, and 6 bases lay outside the gene matches. The CDR3 totals 14 residues. Germline loops: CDR1 SQVTM, CDR2 ANQGSEA.

This clone came up a few times. DNA for the CDR3: TGCGCCAGCAGCCTGGATGGCGGCCGCTCTGGAAACACCATATATTTT. It yields the protein CASSLDGGRSGNTIYF. This chain joins TRBV5-1 and TRBJ1-3, with D uncertain. The length of the CDR3 is 16 residues. With 4 bases removed from V and 0 bases from J, the gap between germline ends came to 14 bases. Germline loops: CDR1 SGHRS, CDR2 YFSETQ.

The V gene is TRBV6-5, the J gene TRBJ2-1; 10 bases align to TRBD1. Looked up from germline, CDR1 is MNHEY and CDR2 is SVGAGI. Trimming removed 8 bases from V and 3 bases from J; junction bases left unmatched: 4. This CDR3 comprises 14 residues. DNA for the CDR3: TGTGCCAGCGGGACAGGGGATGTCTACAATGAGCAGTTCTTC. Amino acid sequence: CASGTGDVYNEQFF.

The gene calls are TRBV5-4 and TRBJ2-1, with D hard to call. This CDR3 contains 12 residues. Looked up from germline, CDR1 is SGHNT and CDR2 is YYREEE (reference sequence). The V end was cut by 5 bases, the J end by 4 bases, with 7 bases between. As DNA, the CDR3 is TGTGCCAGCAGGTCACTTTACAATGAGCAGTTCTTC. Amino acids: CASRSLYNEQFF.

The J gene is TRBJ1-4, the V gene TRBV3-1 (or the pseudogene TRBV3-2); maybe TRBD1 (6 bases). The ends were cut back, 10 bases at V and 5 bases at J, with 17 bases in the middle. Per germline, CDR1 LGHDT and CDR2 YNNKEL (reference sequence). The CDR3 contains 14 residues. The CDR3 nucleotides read TGTGCCACCCGGCGGGGGGGCCGAAATGAAAAACTGTTTTTT. It specifies CATRRGGRNEKLFF.

The chain joins TRBV7-8 to TRBJ1-1; D is uncertain. CDR3 length: 14 amino acids. Germline CDR1 is SGHVS and CDR2 is FQNEAQ. V was clipped by 1 base and J by 1 base, with 7 bases between them. This chain's CDR3 is CASSLGGRNTEAFF. CDR3 sequence (DNA): TGTGCCAGCAGCTTAGGTGGCAGGAACACTGAAGCTTTCTTT.

The rearrangement uses TRBV30 and TRBJ2-3; D is possibly TRBD2 (6 bases). The CDR3 is 16 amino acids. Germline values: CDR1 GTSNPN, CDR2 SVGIG (reference sequence). Between the trimmed V and J ends, which lost 2 bases and 2 bases, there was a span of 17 bases. CDR3 region: CAWSLRPRGTTDTQYF. As DNA, the CDR3 is TGTGCCTGGAGTTTAAGGCCGCGGGGCACCACAGATACGCAGTATTTT.

This clone was observed a handful of times. The genes are TRBV6-5 and TRBJ1-5; no reliable D call. Trimming cost V 2 bases and J 0 bases, with 8 bases left between them. CDR1 is MNHEY and CDR2 is SVGAGI in the germline V gene. This CDR3 has 15 residues. As DNA, the CDR3 is TGTGCCAGCAGTTACAGAGCTAATAGCAATCAGCCCCAGCATTTT. This codes for CASSYRANSNQPQHF.

This clone was observed a handful of times. The V and J genes are TRBV6-5 and TRBJ1-5; a possible D gene is TRBD1 (5 bases). CDR1 MNHEY and CDR2 SVGAGI come from the germline V gene. The CDR3 consists of 12 residues. CDR3 protein: CATTAINQPQHF. As DNA, the CDR3 is TGTGCTACGACAGCCATCAATCAGCCCCAGCATTTT.